This TCR beta chain was observed in a study of blood T cell repertoires in COVID-19. Study-level background: The samples span acute and convalescent COVID-19 from the United States, Italy and Spain. The cDNA or gDNA used as material had been derived from T cells, B-cell-depleted T cells, or PBMCs.

TCRdb's copy holds only in-frame clones and misses some; the assay was immunoSEQ multiplex PCR. Of 85,000 to 100,000 clones in the sample, over 70% were seen once. This CDR3 has 14 residues. V dropped 3 bases and J dropped 4; count of bases not matched to a gene: 5. CDR1 and CDR2 from the germline V gene are SGHRS and YFSETQ. The genes are TRBV5-1 and TRBJ2-7; TRBD1 aligns across 9 bases. The specimen sequenced was peripheral blood. The sequence was collected from a man in his fifties who had recovered from COVID-19. CDR3 nucleotide sequence: TGCGCCAGCAGCTACACAGGGGGCGGGTACGAGCAGTACTTC. Encoded protein: CASSYTGGGYEQYF.